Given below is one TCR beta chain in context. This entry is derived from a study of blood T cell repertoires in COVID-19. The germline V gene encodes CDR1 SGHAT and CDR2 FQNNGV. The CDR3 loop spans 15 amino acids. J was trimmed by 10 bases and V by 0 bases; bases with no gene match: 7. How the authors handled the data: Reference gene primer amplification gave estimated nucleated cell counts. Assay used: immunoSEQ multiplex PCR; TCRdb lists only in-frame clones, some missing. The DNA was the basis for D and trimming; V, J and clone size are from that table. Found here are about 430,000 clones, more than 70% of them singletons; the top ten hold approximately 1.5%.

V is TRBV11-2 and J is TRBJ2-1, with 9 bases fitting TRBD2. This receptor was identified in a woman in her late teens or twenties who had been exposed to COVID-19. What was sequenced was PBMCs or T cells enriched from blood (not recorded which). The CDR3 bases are TGTGCCAGCAGCTTAGATCGGCTAGCGGGGCCCGAGCAGTTCTTC. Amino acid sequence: CASSLDRLAGPEQFF. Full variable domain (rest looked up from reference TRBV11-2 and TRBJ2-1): EAGVAQSPRYKIIEKRQSVAFWCNPISGHATLYWYQQILGQGPKLLIQFQNNGVVDDSQLPKDRFSAERLKGVDSTLKIQPAKLEDSAVYLCASSLDRLAGPEQFFGPGTRLTVL.